This TCR beta chain derives from a study of regulatory T cells in long-lasting Graves disease. General observations from the study: Thyroid tissue was not sampled; only peripheral blood was.

This clonotype has ten or more counts. No antigen is known for it. Time point denoted: newly diagnosed GD, antithyroid drugs for less than 3 months. The TCR library was prepared using RNA isolated from PBMCs. Patients came through an endocrinology department, and that department was in Xi'an, China. The germline V gene has CDR1 SNHLY and CDR2 FYNNEI. The CDR3 extends over 15 amino acids. V shed 7 bases and J shed 9 bases, with 22 bases lying between them. TCR beta libraries were built with iRepertoire HTBI primers and Arm-PCR of CDR3 regions. TCRdb independently ran MiXCR on the multiplex PCR reads; one entry per CDR3 protein. This repertoire shows fewer than 500,000 distinct CDR3 sequences, 15% to 20% found once; its top ten account for roughly an eighth. These records were also assigned to another study, of T cells in Graves' hyperthyroidism and ophthalmopathy. As that study records: It was a median approximately 7.1 months before onset that the model predicted ophthalmopathy.

Sequenced material: peripheral blood mononuclear cells (PBMCs), taken at new diagnosis, from a patient treated with antithyroid drugs. This clonotype was sampled from a man aged 40-55 years with Graves disease. The chain combines TRBV2 with TRBJ2-1; possibly TRBD2 for D (7 bases). CDR3 bases: TGTGCCAGCATCCGCGCTCTACCAGGGGAGGGTGAGCAGTTCTTC. Amino acid sequence: CASIRALPGEGEQFF.